What follows describes a single T cell receptor beta chain. The protocol was immunoSEQ multiplex PCR, while the TCRdb copy is restricted to in-frame clones and leaves out a portion. The table includes 40,000 to 45,000 clones, less than 95% detected once. Trimming cost V 4 bases and J 3 bases, with 7 bases left between them. Germline V gene data show CDR1 as SNHLY and CDR2 as FYNNEI. This CDR3 spans 12 amino acids. This sample is part of a study of T cells in tuberculosis. The chain has TRBV2 and TRBJ2-7; possible D gene TRBD1, 5 bases. Specimen: PBMCs. The source is a donor under 30 with latent tuberculosis or without tuberculosis infection. Some clones in this sample may be carry-over from other donors' samples. The CDR3 nucleotides are TGTGCCAGCAGTGGAGACAGCTACGAGCAGTACTTC. Amino acids: CASSGDSYEQYF.